The sample holds a few counts of the clone carrying this T cell receptor beta chain. Its target is not known. This sample was taken from a study of T cell responses to AZD1222 COVID-19 vaccine. Overall study results and limits: Clonal diversity was possibly underestimated; the donors were predominantly white British and more often female. Mapped onto spike, vaccine-associated CD4 TCRs spanned it and were dominant at 160-218 and 743-854.

Only in-frame clones appear in the TCRdb table, and some are missing; sequencing was by immunoSEQ multiplex PCR. The sample lists 95,000 to 120,000 clones, about 91% seen once, with almost 6.5% in the top ten. CDR1 is SGHDT, CDR2 YYEEEE, per germline. J was trimmed by 0 bases and V by 1 base; bases with no gene match: 5. The CDR3 consists of 16 residues. The receptor was derived from an adult who received the AZD1222 COVID-19 vaccine. This sequence joins TRBV5-6 and TRBJ1-1; 8 bases are a match to TRBD1. Source: peripheral blood, taken 28 days after the second AZD1222 dose. The CDR3 DNA reads TGTGCCAGCAGCTTGAATCAGGGGGCAGTGAACACTGAAGCTTTCTTT. Its protein is CASSLNQGAVNTEAFF.